The 9 T cell receptor beta chains below come from one sample, sequenced in a study of T cell changes during pregnancy in multiple sclerosis. Method: immunoSEQ multiplex PCR; TCRdb's copy keeps in-frame clones and lacks some. The table lists about 70,000 clones, about 90% of them singletons. This specimen was CD4+ T cells from peripheral blood mononuclear cells, taken after pregnancy. The receptors shown here come from a female donor with multiple sclerosis, enrolled in a pregnancy study.

The chain carries TRBV29-1 and TRBJ1-2; D is unclear. Germline V gives CDR1 SQVTM, CDR2 ANQGSEA. With 3 bases removed from V and 2 bases from J, the gap between germline ends came to 7 bases. The CDR3 has 12 residues. This CDR3 reads CSVDGGNYGYTF. CDR3 nucleotide sequence: TGCAGCGTTGATGGAGGGAACTATGGCTACACCTTC.

The chain recombines TRBV6-5 with TRBJ1-1; 9 bases fit TRBD1. Germline CDR1 is MNHEY and CDR2 is SVGAGI. V gave up 6 bases and J gave up 2 bases; unmatched junction bases: 1. This CDR3 comprises 13 residues. The CDR3 region has the DNA TGTGCCAGCAGGGACAGGGGCAACACTGAAGCTTTCTTT. As protein: CASRDRGNTEAFF.

In its sample, this clone was seen once. This chain connects TRBV5-1 to TRBJ2-5, with TRBD2 matching over 11 bases. The ends lost 3 bases at V and 4 bases at J; junction bases unmatched: 8. The CDR3 consists of 16 residues. In germline, CDR1 is SGHRS, CDR2 YFSETQ. CDR3: CASSYPLAGALETQYF. The CDR3, as DNA: TGCGCCAGCAGCTACCCACTAGCGGGAGCATTAGAGACCCAGTACTTC.

The rearrangement joins TRBV19 to TRBJ1-5, with 10 positions matching TRBD1. Trimming at V came to 5 bases and at J to 0 bases, leaving 10 bases not matched to a gene. Germline CDR1 and CDR2: LNHDA and SQIVND (reference sequence). The CDR3 extends over 18 amino acids. The chain's CDR3 is CASSVLTGGLYSNQPQHF. The CDR3 region has the DNA TGTGCCAGTAGTGTCCTGACAGGGGGCCTATATAGCAATCAGCCCCAGCATTTT.

About this clone: Other DNA sequences in the sample encode the same CDR3. The chain links TRBV10-3 to TRBJ2-2; 10 bases fit TRBD1. Germline V gene lookup returns CDR1 ENHRY and CDR2 SYGVKD. The CDR3 totals 15 residues. The V segment lost 5 bases and the J segment 6 bases; nucleotides outside the gene matches: 6. CDR3 amino acids: CAISPGTGAPGELFF. The CDR3 bases are TGTGCCATCAGTCCCGGGACAGGGGCTCCCGGGGAGCTGTTTTTT.

This clone was picked up one time. The chain joins TRBV7-2 to TRBJ1-6, with D hard to call. Germline CDR1 SGHTA, CDR2 FQGNSA. The CDR3 has 16 residues. V lost 5 bases, J lost 6 bases, and 17 bases lay in between. CDR3 nucleotide sequence: TGTGCCAGCAGCCCAAGGACGGGAAAATCTAATTCACCCCTCCACTTT. Amino acid sequence: CASSPRTGKSNSPLHF.

This chain links TRBV5-8 with TRBJ2-7; possible D gene TRBD1, 5 bases. The CDR3 runs to 14 residues. The V end lost 5 bases, the J end lost 3 bases, and 15 bases lay between the germline ends. Germline assignment: CDR1 SGHTS and CDR2 YDEGEE. CDR3: CASSPPRQLYEQYF. The CDR3 DNA sequence: TGTGCCAGCAGTCCTCCGAGACAGCTCTACGAGCAGTACTTC.

The chain joins TRBV2 to TRBJ1-1; TRBD1 might be the D (5 bases). The germline CDR1 and CDR2 sequences are SNHLY and FYNNEI. The V end was cut by 4 bases, the J end by 7 bases, with 22 bases between. The CDR3 contains 16 residues. The CDR3 DNA reads as TGTGCCAGCAGTGCCTCAGAAGGGGAAAACGGAAGTGAAGCTTTCTTT. As protein: CASSASEGENGSEAFF.

The rearrangement links TRBV30 to TRBJ1-2; D not certain. Trimming stripped 3 bases from V and 0 bases from J, with 8 bases between. Germline CDR1 GTSNPN, CDR2 SVGIG (reference sequence). There are 13 residues in the CDR3. CDR3 bases: TGTGCCTGGAGGGCCCGGGCTAACTATGGCTACACCTTC. Amino acid sequence: CAWRARANYGYTF.